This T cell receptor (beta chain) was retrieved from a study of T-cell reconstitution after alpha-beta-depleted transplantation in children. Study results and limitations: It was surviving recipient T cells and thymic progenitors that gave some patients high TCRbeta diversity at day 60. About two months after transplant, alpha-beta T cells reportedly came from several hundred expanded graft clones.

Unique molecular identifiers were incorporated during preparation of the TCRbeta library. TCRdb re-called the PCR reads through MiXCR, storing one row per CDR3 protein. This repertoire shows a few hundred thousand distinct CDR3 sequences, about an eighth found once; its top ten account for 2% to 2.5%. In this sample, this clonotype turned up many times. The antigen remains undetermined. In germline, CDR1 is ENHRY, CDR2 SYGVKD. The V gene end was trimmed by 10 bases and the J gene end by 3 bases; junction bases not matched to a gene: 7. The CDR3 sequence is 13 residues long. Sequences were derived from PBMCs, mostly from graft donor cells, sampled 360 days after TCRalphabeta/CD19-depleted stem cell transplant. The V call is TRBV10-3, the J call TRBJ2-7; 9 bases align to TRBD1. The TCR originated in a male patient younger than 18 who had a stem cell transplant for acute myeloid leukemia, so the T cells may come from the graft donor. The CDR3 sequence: CATNQGQGYEQYF. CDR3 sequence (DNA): TGTGCCACCAACCAGGGACAGGGCTACGAGCAGTACTTC.